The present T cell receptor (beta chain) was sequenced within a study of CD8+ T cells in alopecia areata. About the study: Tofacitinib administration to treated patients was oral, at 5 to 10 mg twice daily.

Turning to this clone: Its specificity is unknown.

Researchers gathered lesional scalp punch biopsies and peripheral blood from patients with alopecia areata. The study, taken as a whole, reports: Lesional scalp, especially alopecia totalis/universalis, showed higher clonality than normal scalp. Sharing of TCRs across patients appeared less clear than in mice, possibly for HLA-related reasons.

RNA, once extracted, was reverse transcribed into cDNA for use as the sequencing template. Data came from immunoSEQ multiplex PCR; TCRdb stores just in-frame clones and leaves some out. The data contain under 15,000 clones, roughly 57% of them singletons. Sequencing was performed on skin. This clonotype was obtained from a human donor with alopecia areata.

The CDR3 sequence is CASSKVSSSGNTIYF. The CDR3 nucleotides are TGTGCCAGCAGCAAAGTGTCGAGCTCTGGAAACACCATATATTTT. The chain combines TRBV21-1 with TRBJ1-3. TRBV21-1 represents a pseudogene. This CDR3 comprises 15 residues.